This T cell receptor (beta chain) comes out of a study of blood T cell repertoires in COVID-19. As for the study in general: Italy, Spain and the United States were the sources of the convalescent and acute COVID-19 samples. Sample material is recorded as cDNA or gDNA derived from T cells, B-cell-depleted T cells, or PBMCs.

The CDR3 consists of 15 residues. V was shortened by 2 bases and J by 9 bases, with 17 bases between the two germline ends. Germline CDR1 MNHNY, CDR2 SVGAGI (reference sequence). Original processing methods: Amplification of reference gene primers was used by the study to estimate nucleated cell counts. Method: immunoSEQ multiplex PCR; TCRdb's copy keeps in-frame clones and lacks some. V, J and clone size reflect that table, while D and trimming were determined from the DNA. The repertoire holds around 75,000 clones, with roughly 91% as singletons. This chain links TRBV6-6 with TRBJ2-1, with a tentative D call TRBD2 (5 bases). This clonotype was sampled from a human donor in a cohort sampled during active COVID-19. Sequencing used peripheral blood. The CDR3 DNA reads as TGTGCCAGCAGTTACCAACGCCTAACTAGTGGTGAGCAGTTCTTC. Protein product: CASSYQRLTSGEQFF.